What follows describes a single T cell receptor (beta chain). The target antigen is unknown. Graft donor-derived T-allo10 cells were described as host-alloantigen-specific, anergic, and alloantigen-specifically suppressive. The entry originates in a study of type 1 regulatory T cells. Study summary: This in vitro CD4 product, T-allo10, is enriched for Tr1 cells and alloantigen-specific.

Germline CDR1 reads SQVTM; CDR2 reads ANQGSEA. The CDR3 spans 13 residues. Unmatched junction bases numbered 4, after V lost 4 bases and J lost 2 bases. TCRdb processed the reads anew with MiXCR; each CDR3 protein has one entry. The profile shows around 62,000 distinct CDR3 sequences, about three fifths of them singletons. The clonotype comes from a human donor in good health. Sequences were obtained from cultured T cells, either the whole culture or a sorted T cell fraction (not recorded which). The sample's subset: Tr1-enriched cell product generated in vitro against host alloantigens. V and J are TRBV29-1 and TRBJ2-7; 8 positions agree with TRBD1. The CDR3 region has the DNA TGCAGCGTTGTGGTGGACAGGGCCTACGAGCAGTACTTC. Protein sequence: CSVVVDRAYEQYF.